A single sample is the source of the 4 T cell receptor beta chains below, sequenced in a study of OX40 agonist ivuxolimab in advanced cancers. Measured with immunoSEQ multiplex PCR; TCRdb has only the in-frame clones, and not every one. The sample includes 75,000 to 100,000 clones, roughly 80% of them seen just once. The material sequenced was CD4+ or CD8+ T cells sorted from blood, taken in a trial of the OX40 agonist ivuxolimab. The receptors derive from an adult with an advanced solid tumor such as melanoma, head and neck, liver or kidney cancer.

This rearrangement joins TRBV2 to TRBJ2-1; possible D gene TRBD2, 5 bases. Trimming removed 5 bases from V and 0 bases from J, with 14 bases in between. Germline V gene sequence: CDR1 SNHLY, CDR2 FYNNEI. The CDR3 extends over 16 amino acids. This CDR3 is CASSLDGEPSYNEQFF. CDR3 nucleotide sequence: TGTGCCAGCAGTTTAGACGGGGAACCCTCCTACAATGAGCAGTTCTTC.

The chain recombines TRBV4-3 with TRBJ1-3; tentative D call: TRBD1 (5 bases). Trimming cost V 2 bases and J 0 bases, with 11 bases left between them. The CDR3 totals 16 residues. Germline CDR1 LGHNA, CDR2 YSLEER. The CDR3 DNA reads as TGCGCCAGCAGCCAAAGTGCCAGGGACTCTGGAAACACCATATATTTT. Amino acid sequence: CASSQSARDSGNTIYF.

The V gene is TRBV10-2, the J gene TRBJ2-7, with D hard to call. Deletions cut 5 bases from V and 4 bases from J, with 9 bases between. The CDR3 sequence is 12 residues long. Germline values: CDR1 WSHSY, CDR2 SAAADI. The CDR3, as DNA: TGCGCCAGCAGTCAAGTAGAATACGAGCAGTACGTC. Protein sequence: CASSQVEYEQYV.

The chain uses TRBV11-2 and TRBJ2-5, with D uncertain. The end of the DNA aligns better with TRBJ2-7, so the J call may be wrong. The V gene's germline CDR1 is SGHAT and CDR2 FQNNGV. The CDR3 extends over 14 amino acids. The CDR3 here is CASSLAQPSGEQYF. Written as DNA, the CDR3 is TGTGCCAGCAGCTTAGCTCAGCCCTCGGGCGAGCAGTACTTC.